This T cell receptor (beta chain) was recovered during a study of T-cell memory formation after mild COVID-19 listed by TCRdb under 2021. Turning to the overall study: Most TCR sequence clusters were specific to one of the two donors. In a couple of donors, T-cell clones that expanded and contracted after mild COVID-19 were tracked by sequencing TCRalpha and TCRbeta repertoires over time. The cohort comprised two young, previously healthy adult volunteers, one female and one male. On the study overall, not on this receptor specifically: The study covered only a couple of mild cases, and larger cohorts including severe cases with pre-infection samples were considered necessary. SARS-CoV-2 specificity of the second-wave clones peaking on day 37 was not confirmed. Some responding clones were detected in pre-infection memory, suggesting pre-existing cross-reactive memory T cells joined the SARS-CoV-2 response. Contracting CD4+ clones turned up mainly in the CM and EM memory subsets, whereas EMRA was where CD8+ clones were enriched. Balanced CD4/CD8 phenotypes were observed for clones contracting from day 15 to 85, whereas a bias towards CD4+ was observed for a second wave of clones expanding from day 15 to 37.

The CDR3 has 12 amino acids, counting the end cysteine and phenylalanine. The retained sequence is limited to the CDR3, 36 bases, with the frame set at the first base. V and J lose 2 bases and 4 bases, and a span of 6 bases separates them. The germline V gene gives CDR1 as SGHDT and CDR2 as YYEEEE. Sequencer: Illumina NovaSeq 6000. cDNA libraries for TCRalpha and TCRbeta were prepared by 5'RACE using constant-segment primers, with sample barcodes and unique molecular identifiers added. Trizol reagent was used to extract RNA from every sample. Library amplification was performed in two PCR steps, and a second sample barcode and Illumina TruSeq adapters were introduced in the second step. Sequencing of libraries was performed on an Illumina NovaSeq with 2 x 150 bp paired-end reads. On the study's bioinformatics: Reads were demultiplexed and collapsed into UMI-guided consensus sequences with migec v1.2.7. With mixcr v2.1.11, UMI consensuses were aligned to TRA and TRB V and J templates and assembled into clonotypes. A clonotype was counted as expanded or contracted only if both edgeR and NoisET called the change significant, with noise models trained on biological replicates. edgeR calls used a false discovery rate-adjusted p below 0.01 and a log2 fold-change threshold of 1. As an exploratory analysis of dynamics, max-normalized trajectories of the 1000 most abundant clonotypes were examined with PCA combined with hierarchical clustering. Separately sequenced CD4+ and CD8+ repertoires were used to assign a CD4 or CD8 phenotype to each responding clone. TCRdb trimmed public reads at Q25 via fastp, called clones via MiXCR and kept in-frame beta chains. A single entry per CDR3 protein holds the most common genes and DNA from its merged rows. TCRdb assigned the V and J calls; the authors' analysis was not used. This sample has hundreds of thousands of distinct CDR3 sequences in its table, and roughly 15% of those were observed once. The ten top clones hold more than 20% of the sample.

Turning to this clonotype: The clone's antigen remains unknown. Base qualities are not provided; no much larger clone lies one nucleotide away.

PBMCs were isolated by Ficoll-Paque density gradient centrifugation. Recombination connected TRBV5-6 to TRBJ1-1; no D segment can be confidently identified. The clonotype comes from a man between 18 and 35 years old who had mild COVID-19 (a few samples of this study predate the infection). The sample titles of this study are shuffled in the database, so cell type and time point are left out; the donor was told from shared clones. Sample: PBMCs or a T cell subset sorted from them (not recorded which). The CDR3 loop reads CASSFRITEAFF. The DNA is TGTGCCAGCAGCTTCCGGATCACTGAAGCTTTCTTT.